The T cell receptor (beta chain) under discussion was sequenced for a study of T cell responses to AZD1222 COVID-19 vaccine. The study's findings and limits: Donors were chiefly white British, with a greater number of females, and clonal diversity was perhaps underestimated. Researchers took repertoire samples only after the peak T cell response had come. A reported finding is that nearly half of spike-specific TCRs target unmutated variant regions.

About this clone: Its antigen is not identified.

V shed 5 bases and J 3 bases; nucleotides not matched to a gene: 6. CDR3 size: 15 residues. CDR1 is MDHEN and CDR2 is SYDVKM in the germline V gene. This table comes from immunoSEQ multiplex PCR, and its TCRdb copy is limited to in-frame clones, with some not included. The data contain about 93,000 clones, approximately 86% of them singletons. The V call is TRBV28, the J call TRBJ2-1; TRBD2 agrees at 8 bases. The receptor's source is an adult in good health. The sample here was peripheral blood, taken on day 0 of AZD1222 vaccination. CDR3 nucleotide sequence: TGTGCCAGCAGTCAAGCGGGAGAAAGCTACAATGAGCAGTTCTTC. Protein sequence: CASSQAGESYNEQFF.